The clone carrying this TCR beta chain appeared many times. The antigen remains undetermined. This sample is drawn from a study of CD8 T cells in ankylosing spondylitis. Whole-study results and caveats: There was reportedly significant enrichment of clones that were disease-linked in matched ankylosing spondylitis synovial fluid. Ankylosing spondylitis blood appeared to be characterized by a TCR beta motif of several highly homologous variants. Those disease-linked clones were CD8+; they were also relatively rare in peripheral blood. Past research had described some motif variants in reactive arthritis synovial fluid and blood.

The CDR3 is made up of 11 amino acids. V was pared by 6 bases and J by 3 bases, with 5 bases between. Germline V gives CDR1 SGHTA, CDR2 FQGNSA. TCRdb recomputed calls from the 5' RACE reads with MiXCR, one row per CDR3 protein. The profile shows approximately 90,000 distinct CDR3 sequences, roughly 8.3% of them singletons. The material sequenced was blood, either unsorted or a sorted T cell fraction (not recorded which). The sequence derives from a male donor with ankylosing spondylitis or in good health (not recorded which). The J gene is TRBJ2-5, the V gene TRBV7-2; D unresolved. The CDR3 reads CASRKEETQYF. The CDR3 region has the DNA TGTGCCAGCAGAAAGGAAGAGACCCAGTACTTC. Combining the CDR3 with reference TRBV7-2 and TRBJ2-5 gives the whole variable domain GAGVSQSPSNKVTEKGKDVELRCDPISGHTALYWYRQSLGQGLEFLIYFQGNSAPDKSGLPSDRFSAERTGGSVSTLTIQRTQQEDSAVYLCASRKEETQYFGPGTRLLVL.